These T cell receptor beta chains were read from a single sample in a study of control samples from healthy donors and cancer patients. The assay was immunoSEQ multiplex PCR, and TCRdb's table has in-frame clones only and misses some. The table includes tens of thousands of clones, approximately 84% detected once. Sequenced: PBMCs. The receptors stem from a woman aged 45-65 years with lung cancer. The CDR3 runs from the conserved cysteine through the conserved F or W. Fields, in order: J gene, V gene, clone size, D gene, CDR3 protein, CDR3 DNA. D genes are given only for firm matches. Clone size is given for some rows only: seen once, a few or many times, or a class if the clone is expanded.

TRBJ2-1,TRBV6-2/TRBV6-3,NA,NA,CASSYGAGRYNEQFF,TGTGCCAGCAGTTACGGCGCGGGTCGTTACAATGAGCAGTTCTTC
TRBJ1-4,TRBV5-8,few,TRBD1,CASSPGTGLTDEKLFF,TGTGCCAGCAGCCCCGGGACAGGCCTCACCGATGAAAAACTGTTTTTT
TRBJ1-5,TRBV6-2/TRBV6-3,NA,TRBD1,CASSRDRYQPQHF,TGTGCCAGCAGTCGGGACAGGTATCAGCCCCAGCATTTT
TRBJ1-5,TRBV28,NA,NA,CASSRTGYSNQPQHF,TGTGCCAGCAGTCGGACGGGATATAGCAATCAGCCCCAGCATTTT
TRBJ1-2,TRBV6-2/TRBV6-3,NA,NA,CASSSNRVEGYTF,TGTGCCAGCAGTTCGAACAGGGTGGAGGGCTACACCTTC
TRBJ2-3,TRBV9,few,TRBD1,CASSATQGDPDTQYF,TGTGCCAGCAGCGCTACCCAGGGGGATCCAGATACGCAGTATTTT
TRBJ2-2,TRBV7-2,few,TRBD1,CASRGQGANTGELFF,TGTGCCAGCAGGGGACAGGGGGCGAACACCGGGGAGCTGTTTTTT
TRBJ2-7,TRBV7-9,NA,TRBD1,CASSLMLTGMYEQYF,TGTGCCAGCAGCTTAATGTTGACAGGGATGTACGAGCAGTACTTC
TRBJ2-7,TRBV30,NA,TRBD2,CAWSARLAGRYEQYF,TGTGCCTGGAGTGCAAGGCTAGCGGGTCGCTACGAGCAGTACTTC
TRBJ2-5,TRBV6-4,NA,TRBD1,CASRQGEETQYF,TGTGCCAGCAGGCAGGGGGAAGAGACCCAGTACTTC
TRBJ1-1,TRBV12-3/TRBV12-4,NA,NA,CASSQRIEAFF,TGTGCCAGCAGTCAGAGAATTGAAGCTTTCTTT
TRBJ2-2,TRBV24-1,NA,NA,CATSDFRDTGELFF,TGTGCCACCAGTGATTTCCGGGACACCGGGGAGCTGTTTTTT
TRBJ1-4,TRBV30,NA,TRBD1,CAWSRHRGGVVEKLFF,TGTGCCTGGAGTCGGCACAGGGGAGGCGTCGTTGAAAAACTGTTTTTT
TRBJ1-1,TRBV28,NA,NA,CASSLFQERRSEAFF,TGTGCCAGCAGTTTATTCCAGGAACGTAGGTCTGAAGCTTTCTTT
TRBJ1-4,TRBV28,NA,TRBD1,CASSFGQATFIEKLFF,TGTGCCAGCAGTTTCGGACAGGCGACTTTTATTGAAAAACTGTTTTTT
TRBJ2-2,TRBV5-1,NA,NA,CASSMRTGPGELFF,TGCGCCAGCAGCATGAGGACCGGTCCCGGGGAGTTGTTTTTT
TRBJ2-1,TRBV5-1,NA,NA,CASSLGVGRNEQFF,TGCGCCAGCAGCTTGGGAGTAGGGCGGAATGAGCAGTTCTTC
TRBJ1-2,TRBV4-3,NA,TRBD1,CASSQDYQGASYGYTF,TGCGCCAGCAGCCAAGATTACCAGGGGGCATCCTATGGCTACACCTTC
TRBJ1-1,TRBV7-2,NA,TRBD1,CASSSQGRSEAFF,TGTGCCAGCAGCTCACAGGGGAGATCTGAAGCTTTCTTT
TRBJ1-5,TRBV2,NA,NA,CASSEVREGDGPQHF,TGTGCCAGCAGTGAAGTCAGGGAGGGAGATGGGCCCCAGCATTTT
TRBJ2-7,TRBV10-3,NA,TRBD1,CAIRGDRATSYEQYF,TGTGCCATCAGAGGGGACAGGGCAACCTCCTACGAGCAGTACTTC
TRBJ2-3,TRBV9,NA,NA,CASSVEGVGTDTQYF,TGTGCCAGCAGCGTAGAGGGGGTTGGGACAGATACGCAGTATTTT
TRBJ2-3,TRBV30,NA,NA,CAWSPGATDTQYF,TGTGCCTGGAGTCCGGGGGCCACAGATACGCAGTATTTT
TRBJ2-2,TRBV5-1,NA,NA,CASSPLGSNTGELFF,TGCGCCAGCAGCCCACTGGGTTCGAACACCGGGGAGCTGTTTTTT
TRBJ2-7,TRBV7-9,NA,NA,CASSSITGEQYF,TGTGCCAGCAGCTCGATTACTGGCGAGCAGTACTTC
TRBJ2-7,TRBV4-2,NA,NA,CASSLIPAVGNEQYF,TGTGCCAGCAGCCTCATCCCCGCCGTGGGGAACGAGCAGTACTTC
TRBJ1-2,TRBV6-2/TRBV6-3,NA,TRBD1,CASSYPGTGVRYGYTF,TGTGCCAGCAGTTACCCTGGGACAGGGGTTCGCTATGGCTACACCTTC
TRBJ1-1,TRBV5-1,NA,NA,CASSFWEGRREAFF,TGCGCCAGCAGCTTTTGGGAAGGGCGAAGGGAAGCTTTCTTT
TRBJ2-2,TRBV5-4,few,TRBD2,CASSSALAGGFTGELFF,TGTGCCAGCAGCTCCGCCCTAGCGGGGGGTTTCACCGGGGAGCTGTTTTTT
TRBJ2-3,TRBV14,few,TRBD2,CASSQSGLPTDTQYF,TGTGCCAGCAGCCAATCGGGACTACCCACAGATACGCAGTATTTT
TRBJ1-2,TRBV12-5,NA,NA,CASGRPPTGYGYTF,TGTGCTAGTGGACGTCCCCCTACAGGGTATGGCTACACCTTC
TRBJ1-2,TRBV7-2,NA,NA,CASSARGGSRYGYTF,TGTGCCAGCAGCGCTAGGGGGGGATCCCGCTATGGCTACACCTTC
TRBJ1-5,TRBV18,few,NA,CASSPGENQPQHF,TGTGCCAGCTCACCGGGTGAGAATCAGCCCCAGCATTTT
TRBJ2-2,TRBV7-9,NA,NA,CASITGELFF,TGTGCCAGCATCACCGGGGAGCTGTTTTTT
TRBJ2-2,TRBV7-9,few,NA,CASSLQSTGELFF,TGTGCCAGCAGTCTCCAGTCCACCGGGGAGCTGTTTTTT
TRBJ1-4,TRBV27,NA,TRBD1,CASSKDRDNEKLFF,TGTGCCAGCAGCAAAGACAGGGATAATGAAAAACTGTTTTTT
TRBJ2-3,TRBV7-2,NA,TRBD2,CASSFRLAGGTYTDTQYF,TGTGCCAGCAGCTTCAGACTAGCGGGGGGGACTTACACAGATACGCAGTATTTT
TRBJ1-2,TRBV6-2/TRBV6-3,NA,TRBD1,CASSSQGELYGYTF,TGTGCCAGCAGTTCCCAGGGGGAGCTCTATGGCTACACCTTC
TRBJ2-7,TRBV14,NA,TRBD2,CASSLFPGLASYEQYF,TGTGCCAGCAGCCTATTCCCGGGACTAGCTTCCTACGAGCAGTACTTC
TRBJ2-6,TRBV5-4,NA,NA,CASSLAKGGHSGANVLTF,TGTGCCAGCAGCTTGGCCAAGGGGGGACACTCTGGGGCCAACGTCCTGACTTTC
TRBJ1-1,TRBV4-3,NA,NA,CASSPNRNLNTEAFF,TGCGCCAGCAGCCCAAACAGAAACTTGAACACTGAAGCTTTCTTT
TRBJ2-3,TRBV14,few,NA,CASSQRGDTDTQYF,TGTGCCAGCAGCCAAAGGGGAGACACAGATACGCAGTATTTT
TRBJ1-1,TRBV19,NA,TRBD1,CASSKWDSSTEAFF,TGTGCCAGTAGTAAGTGGGACAGTTCCACTGAAGCTTTCTTT
TRBJ2-1,TRBV7-2,NA,NA,CASSLQRSSYNEQFF,TGTGCCAGCAGCTTGCAGAGGAGCTCCTACAATGAGCAGTTCTTC
TRBJ1-2,TRBV29-1,NA,NA,CSVEDPLTGRAYGYTF,TGCAGCGTTGAAGATCCTCTTACTGGCAGGGCCTATGGCTACACCTTC
TRBJ2-1,TRBV4-3,NA,TRBD2,CASSQGSSGGRSYNEQFF,TGCGCCAGCAGCCAAGGATCTAGCGGGGGCCGCTCCTACAATGAGCAGTTCTTC
TRBJ1-5,TRBV19,NA,TRBD1,CASRPGQGGQPQHF,TGTGCCAGTCGGCCGGGACAGGGAGGACAGCCCCAGCATTTT
TRBJ1-2,TRBV30,NA,TRBD1,CALGPQGAPNYGYTF,TGTGCCTTAGGGCCACAGGGGGCGCCTAACTATGGCTACACCTTC
TRBJ1-3,TRBV30,NA,NA,CACRLDRRSSGNTIYF,TGTGCCTGTCGGCTCGACAGGCGCTCCTCTGGAAACACCATATATTTT
TRBJ2-7,TRBV6-2/TRBV6-3,NA,NA,CASSYDRSNYEQYF,TGTGCCAGCAGTTACGACAGGTCCAACTACGAGCAGTACTTC
TRBJ1-2,TRBV7-8,NA,NA,CASSPGPDPNYGYTF,TGTGCCAGCAGCCCGGGGCCAGACCCAAACTATGGCTACACCTTC
TRBJ1-1,TRBV4-3,NA,TRBD1,CASGTGGNTEAFF,TGCGCCAGCGGGACAGGGGGGAACACTGAAGCTTTCTTT
TRBJ1-3,TRBV5-5,few,NA,CASSPMVQAGNTIYF,TGTGCCAGCAGCCCTATGGTTCAGGCTGGAAACACCATATATTTT